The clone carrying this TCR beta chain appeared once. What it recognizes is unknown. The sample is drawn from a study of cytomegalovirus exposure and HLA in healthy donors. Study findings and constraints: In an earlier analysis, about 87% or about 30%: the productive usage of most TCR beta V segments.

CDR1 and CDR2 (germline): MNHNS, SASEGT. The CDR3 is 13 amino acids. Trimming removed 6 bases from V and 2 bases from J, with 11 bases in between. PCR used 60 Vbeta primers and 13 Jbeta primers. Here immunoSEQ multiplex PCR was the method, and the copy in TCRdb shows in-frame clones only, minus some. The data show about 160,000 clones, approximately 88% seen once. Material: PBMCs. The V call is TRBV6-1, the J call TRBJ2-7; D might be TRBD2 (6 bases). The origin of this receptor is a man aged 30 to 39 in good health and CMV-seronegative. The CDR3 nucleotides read TGTGCCAGCAGCGCGGGATCCACCTACGAGCAGTACTTC. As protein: CASSAGSTYEQYF.